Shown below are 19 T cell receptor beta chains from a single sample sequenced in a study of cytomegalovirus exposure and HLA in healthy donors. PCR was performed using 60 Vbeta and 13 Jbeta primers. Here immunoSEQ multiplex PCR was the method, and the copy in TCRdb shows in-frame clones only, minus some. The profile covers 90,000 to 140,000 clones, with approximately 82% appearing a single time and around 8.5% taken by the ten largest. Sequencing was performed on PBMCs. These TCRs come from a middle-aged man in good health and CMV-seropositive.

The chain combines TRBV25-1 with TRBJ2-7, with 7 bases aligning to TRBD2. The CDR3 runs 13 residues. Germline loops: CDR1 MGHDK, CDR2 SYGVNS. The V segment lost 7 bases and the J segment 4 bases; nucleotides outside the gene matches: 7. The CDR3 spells CASIERETYEQYF. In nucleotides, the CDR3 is TGTGCCAGCATTGAGCGGGAAACGTACGAGCAGTACTTC.

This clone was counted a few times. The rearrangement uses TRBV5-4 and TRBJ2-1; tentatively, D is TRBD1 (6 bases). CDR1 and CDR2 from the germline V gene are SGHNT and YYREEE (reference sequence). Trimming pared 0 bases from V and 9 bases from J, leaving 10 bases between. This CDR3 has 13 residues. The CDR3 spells CASSLGHRAEQFF. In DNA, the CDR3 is TGTGCCAGCAGCTTGGGCCACAGGGCTGAGCAGTTCTTC.

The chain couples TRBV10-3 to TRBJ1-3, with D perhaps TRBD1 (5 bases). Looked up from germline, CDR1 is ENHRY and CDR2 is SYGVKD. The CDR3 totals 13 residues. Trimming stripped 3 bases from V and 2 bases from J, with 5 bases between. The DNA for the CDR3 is TGTGCCATCAGTGACAGGGCTGGAAACACCATATATTTT. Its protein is CAISDRAGNTIYF.

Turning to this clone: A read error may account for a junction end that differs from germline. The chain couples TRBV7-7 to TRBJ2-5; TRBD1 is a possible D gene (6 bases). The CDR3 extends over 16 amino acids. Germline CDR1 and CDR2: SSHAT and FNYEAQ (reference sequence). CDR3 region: CASSLDPTGKQETQYF. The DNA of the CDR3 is TGTGCTAGCAGCTTAGACCCCACAGGGAAACAAGAGACCCAGTACTTC. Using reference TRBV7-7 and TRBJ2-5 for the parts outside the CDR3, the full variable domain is GAGVSQSPRYKVTKRGQDVTLRCDPISSHATLYWYQQALGQGPEFLTYFNYEAQPDKSGLPSDRFSAERPEGSISTLTIQRTEQRDSAMYRCASSLDPTGKQETQYFGPGTRLLVL.

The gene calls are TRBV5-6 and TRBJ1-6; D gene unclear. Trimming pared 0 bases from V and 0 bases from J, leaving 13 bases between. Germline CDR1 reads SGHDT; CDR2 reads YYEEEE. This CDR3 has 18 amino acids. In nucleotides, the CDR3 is TGTGCCAGCAGCTTGGACAGCTTGTACCGCTCCTATAATTCACCCCTCCACTTT. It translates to CASSLDSLYRSYNSPLHF. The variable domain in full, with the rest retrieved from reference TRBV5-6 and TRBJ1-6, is DAGVTQSPTHLIKTRGQQVTLRCSPKSGHDTVSWYQQALGQGPQFIFQYYEEEERQRGNFPDRFSGHQFPNYSSELNVNALLLGDSALYLCASSLDSLYRSYNSPLHFGNGTRLTVT.

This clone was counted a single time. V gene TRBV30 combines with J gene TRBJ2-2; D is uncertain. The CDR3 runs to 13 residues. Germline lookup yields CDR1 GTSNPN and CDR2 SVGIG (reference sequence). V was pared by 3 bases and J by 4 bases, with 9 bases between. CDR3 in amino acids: CAWRARGTGELFF. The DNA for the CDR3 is TGTGCCTGGAGGGCCCGTGGCACCGGGGAGCTGTTTTTT.

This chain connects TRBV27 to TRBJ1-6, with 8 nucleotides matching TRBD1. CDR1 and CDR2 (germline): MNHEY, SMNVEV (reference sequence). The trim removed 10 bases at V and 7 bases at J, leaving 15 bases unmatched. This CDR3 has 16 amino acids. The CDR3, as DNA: TGTGCCAACGGGACAGGCCCCCATCTTGGGAATTCACCCCTCCACTTT. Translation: CANGTGPHLGNSPLHF.

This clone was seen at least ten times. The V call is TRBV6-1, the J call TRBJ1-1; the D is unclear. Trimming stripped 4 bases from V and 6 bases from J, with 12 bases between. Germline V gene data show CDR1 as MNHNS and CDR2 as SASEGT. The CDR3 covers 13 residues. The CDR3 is CASSGSGIPEAFF. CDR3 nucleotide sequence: TGTGCCAGCAGTGGCTCCGGGATTCCTGAAGCTTTCTTT.

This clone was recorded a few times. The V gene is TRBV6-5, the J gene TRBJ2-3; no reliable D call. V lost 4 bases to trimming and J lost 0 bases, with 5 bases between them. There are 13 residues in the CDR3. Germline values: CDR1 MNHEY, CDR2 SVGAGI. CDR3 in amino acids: CASSLVSTDTQYF. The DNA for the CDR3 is TGTGCCAGCAGTTTAGTTAGCACAGATACGCAGTATTTT.

CDR3 nucleotides: TGTGCCAGCAGACTTGAAACAGATACGCAGTATTTT. Residues: CASRLETDTQYF. The rearrangement joins TRBV2 to TRBJ2-3; D unclear. V was pared by 6 bases and J by 3 bases, with 7 bases between. Germline V gene lookup returns CDR1 SNHLY and CDR2 FYNNEI. The CDR3 length is 12 residues.

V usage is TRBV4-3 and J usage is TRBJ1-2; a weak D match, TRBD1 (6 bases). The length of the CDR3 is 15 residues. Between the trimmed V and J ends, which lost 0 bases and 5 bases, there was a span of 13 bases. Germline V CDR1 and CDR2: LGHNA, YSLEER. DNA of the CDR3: TGCGCCAGCAGCCAAGAAGGAGCCGACAGGTATGGCTACACCTTC. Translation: CASSQEGADRYGYTF.

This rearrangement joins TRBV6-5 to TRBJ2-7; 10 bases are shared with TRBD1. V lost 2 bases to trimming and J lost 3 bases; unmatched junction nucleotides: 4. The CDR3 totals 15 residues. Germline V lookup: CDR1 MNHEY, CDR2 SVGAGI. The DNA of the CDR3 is TGTGCCAGCAGTTACCGTGGACAGGGGGACTACGAGCAGTACTTC. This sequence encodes CASSYRGQGDYEQYF.

CDR3 DNA sequence: TGTGCCATCAGTGAAACCGGGACAGGAAATGGCTACACCTTC. It yields the protein CAISETGTGNGYTF. The chain employs TRBV10-3 and TRBJ1-2; 8 bases agree with TRBD1. The CDR3 is 14 residues long. Germline-derived CDR1 and CDR2 are ENHRY and SYGVKD. After removal of 3 bases from V and 6 bases from J, the junction contained 6 bases not matched to a gene.

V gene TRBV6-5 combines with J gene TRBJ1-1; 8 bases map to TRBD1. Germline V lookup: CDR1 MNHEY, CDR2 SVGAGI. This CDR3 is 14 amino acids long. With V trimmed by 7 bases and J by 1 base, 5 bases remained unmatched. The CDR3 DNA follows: TGTGCCAGCATCCTGACAGGGGCGAACACTGAAGCTTTCTTT. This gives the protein CASILTGANTEAFF.

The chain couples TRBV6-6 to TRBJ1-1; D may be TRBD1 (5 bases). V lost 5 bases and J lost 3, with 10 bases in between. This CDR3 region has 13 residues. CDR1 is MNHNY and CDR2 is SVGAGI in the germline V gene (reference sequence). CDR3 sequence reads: CASSPDSYTEAFF. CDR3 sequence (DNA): TGTGCCAGCAGTCCAGACAGCTACACTGAAGCTTTCTTT.

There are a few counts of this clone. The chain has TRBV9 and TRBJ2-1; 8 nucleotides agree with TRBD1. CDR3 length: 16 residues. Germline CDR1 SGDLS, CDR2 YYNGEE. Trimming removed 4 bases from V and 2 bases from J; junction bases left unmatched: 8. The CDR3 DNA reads TGTGCCAGCAGCCCTAGGGGGACAGGCCCCTACAATGAGCAGTTCTTC. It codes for CASSPRGTGPYNEQFF.

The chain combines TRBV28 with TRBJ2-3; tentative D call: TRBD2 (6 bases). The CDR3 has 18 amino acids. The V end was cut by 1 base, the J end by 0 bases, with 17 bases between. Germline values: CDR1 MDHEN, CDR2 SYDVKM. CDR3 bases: TGTGCCAGCAGTTTATACCCCGGGACTTATGAGAGCACAGATACGCAGTATTTT. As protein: CASSLYPGTYESTDTQYF. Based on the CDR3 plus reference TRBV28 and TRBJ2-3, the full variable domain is DVKVTQSSRYLVKRTGEKVFLECVQDMDHENMFWYRQDPGLGLRLIYFSYDVKMKEKGDIPEGYSVSREKKERFSLILESASTNQTSMYLCASSLYPGTYESTDTQYFGPGTRLTVL.

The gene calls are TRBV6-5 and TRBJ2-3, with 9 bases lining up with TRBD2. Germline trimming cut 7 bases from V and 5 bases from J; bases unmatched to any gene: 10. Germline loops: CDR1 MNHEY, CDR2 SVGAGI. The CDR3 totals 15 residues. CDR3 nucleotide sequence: TGTGCCAGCATCCCAAGCGGGGGGCTCGTAGATACGCAGTATTTT. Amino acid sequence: CASIPSGGLVDTQYF.

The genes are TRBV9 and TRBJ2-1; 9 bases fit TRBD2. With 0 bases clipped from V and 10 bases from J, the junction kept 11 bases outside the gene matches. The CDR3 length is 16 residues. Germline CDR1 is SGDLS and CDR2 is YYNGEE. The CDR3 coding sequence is TGTGCCAGCAGCGTAGGGAATAGCGGGAGCAGTCGGGAGCAGTTCTTC. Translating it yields CASSVGNSGSSREQFF. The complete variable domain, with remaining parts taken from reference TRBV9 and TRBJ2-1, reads DSGVTQTPKHLITATGQRVTLRCSPRSGDLSVYWYQQSLDQGLQFLIQYYNGEERAKGNILERFSAQQFPDLHSELNLSSLELGDSALYFCASSVGNSGSSREQFFGPGTRLTVL.